The entry below describes one T cell receptor (beta chain). The CDR3 has 13 residues. Between the trimmed V and J ends, which lost 3 bases and 8 bases, there was a span of 16 bases. Looked up from germline, CDR1 is GTSNPN and CDR2 is SVGIG (reference sequence). These data are taken from a study of blood T cell repertoires in COVID-19. Study background: Researchers got acute and convalescent COVID-19 samples from the United States, Italy and Spain.

Original analysis: Nucleated cell number was recorded as an estimate derived from reference gene primer amplification. Assay: immunoSEQ multiplex PCR; the TCRdb copy retains only in-frame clones and omits some. V and J calls and clone size come straight from that table; D and trimming were deduced from the DNA. This table has roughly 71,000 clones, 80% to 85% appearing once. The V call is TRBV30, the J call TRBJ1-1; no clear D gene. The TCR comes from a man between 45 and 60 years old with active COVID-19. The sample consisted of peripheral blood. CDR3 amino acids: CAWSRQAPGEAFF. The CDR3 DNA reads as TGTGCCTGGAGCCGCCAGGCCCCCGGCGAAGCTTTCTTT.